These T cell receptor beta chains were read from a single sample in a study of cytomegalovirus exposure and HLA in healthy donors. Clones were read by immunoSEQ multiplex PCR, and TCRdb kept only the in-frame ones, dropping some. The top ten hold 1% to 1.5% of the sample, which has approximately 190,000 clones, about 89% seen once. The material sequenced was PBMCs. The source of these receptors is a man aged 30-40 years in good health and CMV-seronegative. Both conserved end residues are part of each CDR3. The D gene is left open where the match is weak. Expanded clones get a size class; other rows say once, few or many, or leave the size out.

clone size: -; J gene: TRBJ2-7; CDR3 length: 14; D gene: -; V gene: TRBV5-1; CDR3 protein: CASSADGSQLEQYF; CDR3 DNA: TGCGCCAGCAGCGCAGACGGGTCCCAGCTCGAGCAGTACTTC
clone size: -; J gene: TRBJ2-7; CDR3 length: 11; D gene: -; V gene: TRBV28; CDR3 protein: CASSHPGEQYF; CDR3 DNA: TGTGCCAGCAGTCACCCGGGCGAGCAGTACTTC
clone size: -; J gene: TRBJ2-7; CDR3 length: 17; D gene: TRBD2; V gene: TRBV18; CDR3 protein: CASSPPGLAGEGYEQYF; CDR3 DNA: TGTGCCAGCTCACCACCAGGACTAGCGGGAGAAGGGTACGAGCAGTACTTC
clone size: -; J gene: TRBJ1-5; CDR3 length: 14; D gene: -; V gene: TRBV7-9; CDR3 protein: CASSFPGANQPQHF; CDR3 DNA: TGTGCCAGCAGCTTCCCAGGGGCCAATCAGCCCCAGCATTTT
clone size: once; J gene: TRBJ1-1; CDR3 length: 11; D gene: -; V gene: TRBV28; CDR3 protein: CASSYRAEAFF; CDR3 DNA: TGTGCCAGCAGTTACAGGGCAGAAGCTTTCTTT
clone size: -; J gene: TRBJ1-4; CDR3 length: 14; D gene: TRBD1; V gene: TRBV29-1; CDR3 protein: CSAVPGQGGEKLFF; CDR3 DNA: TGCAGCGCTGTGCCGGGACAGGGAGGTGAAAAACTGTTTTTT
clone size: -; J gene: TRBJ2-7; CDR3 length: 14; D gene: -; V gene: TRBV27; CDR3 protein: CASSYRQGPYEQYF; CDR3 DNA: TGTGCCAGCAGCTACCGCCAGGGTCCCTACGAGCAGTACTTC
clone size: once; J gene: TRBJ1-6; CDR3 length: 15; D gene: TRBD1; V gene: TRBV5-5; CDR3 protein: CASSPRQGRESPLHF; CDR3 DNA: TGTGCCAGCAGCCCCCGACAGGGTCGAGAGTCACCCCTCCACTTT
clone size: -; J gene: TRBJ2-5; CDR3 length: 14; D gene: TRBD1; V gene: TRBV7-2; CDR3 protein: CASSRTGDQETQYF; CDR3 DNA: TGTGCCAGCAGCAGAACAGGGGACCAAGAGACCCAGTACTTC
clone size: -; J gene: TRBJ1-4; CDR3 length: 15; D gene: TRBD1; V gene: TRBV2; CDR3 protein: CASRVQGARNEKLFF; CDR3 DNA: TGTGCCAGCAGGGTACAGGGGGCTCGAAATGAAAAACTGTTTTTT
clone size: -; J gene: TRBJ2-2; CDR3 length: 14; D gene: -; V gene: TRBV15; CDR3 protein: CATSRERNTGELFF; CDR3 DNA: TGTGCCACCAGCAGAGAGCGAAACACCGGGGAGCTGTTTTTT
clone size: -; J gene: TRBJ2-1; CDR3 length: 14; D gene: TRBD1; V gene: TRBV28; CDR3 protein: CASSGTDRVDEQFF; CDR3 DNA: TGTGCCAGCAGTGGTACCGACAGGGTCGATGAGCAGTTCTTC
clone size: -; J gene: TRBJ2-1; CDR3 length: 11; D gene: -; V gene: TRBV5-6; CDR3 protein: CASSFRVEQFF; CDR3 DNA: TGTGCCAGCAGCTTCCGCGTAGAGCAGTTCTTC
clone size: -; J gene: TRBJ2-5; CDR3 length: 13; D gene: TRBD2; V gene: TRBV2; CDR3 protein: CASSTSGQETQYF; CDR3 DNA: TGTGCCAGCAGTACTAGCGGCCAAGAGACCCAGTACTTC